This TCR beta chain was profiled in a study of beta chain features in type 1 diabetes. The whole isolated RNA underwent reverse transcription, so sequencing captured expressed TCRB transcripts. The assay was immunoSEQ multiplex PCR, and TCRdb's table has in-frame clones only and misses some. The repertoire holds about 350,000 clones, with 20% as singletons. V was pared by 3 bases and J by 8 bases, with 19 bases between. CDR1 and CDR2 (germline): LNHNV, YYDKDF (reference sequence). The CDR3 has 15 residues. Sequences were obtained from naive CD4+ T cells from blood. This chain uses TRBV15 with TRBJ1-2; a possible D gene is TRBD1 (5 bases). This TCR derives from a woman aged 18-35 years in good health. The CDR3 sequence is CATSSPGRLARGYTF. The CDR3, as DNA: TGTGCCACCAGCAGCCCAGGGAGGTTGGCCCGCGGCTACACCTTC.